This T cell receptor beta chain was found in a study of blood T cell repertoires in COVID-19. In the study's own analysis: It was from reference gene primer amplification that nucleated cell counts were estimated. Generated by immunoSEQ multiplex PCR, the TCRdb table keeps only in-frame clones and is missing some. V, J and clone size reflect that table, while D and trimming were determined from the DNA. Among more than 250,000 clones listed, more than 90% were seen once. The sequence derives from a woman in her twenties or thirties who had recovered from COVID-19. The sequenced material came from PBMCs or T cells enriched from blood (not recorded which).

The CDR3 nucleotides are TGTGCCAGCAGCCAAGTGGCGGGGGCTGACTACGAGCAGTACTTC. Translation: CASSQVAGADYEQYF. The V gene is TRBV14, the J gene TRBJ2-7; tentative D call: TRBD2 (7 bases). The CDR3 is made up of 15 amino acids. V was pared by 1 base and J by 3 bases, with 13 bases between. The germline gives CDR1 SGHDN, CDR2 FVKESK.